This T cell receptor (beta chain) comes out of a study of T-cell reconstitution after alpha-beta-depleted transplantation in children. This clonotype was observed a few times. Its antigen is not identified. Unique molecular identifiers tagged the TCRbeta library. TCRdb analysed the PCR reads with MiXCR anew, one entry per CDR3 protein. The sample lists a few hundred thousand distinct CDR3 sequences, roughly 25% occurring once. With 0 bases clipped from V and 1 base from J, the junction kept 7 bases outside the gene matches. The germline gives CDR1 DFQATT, CDR2 SNEGSKA (reference sequence). The CDR3 consists of 16 residues. Study-wide findings and caveats: Several hundred expanded graft clones reportedly supplied alpha-beta T cells about two months after transplant. Some patients' high day-60 TCRbeta diversity was attributed to recipient cells surviving conditioning.

Sequencing was performed on PBMCs, mostly from graft donor cells, taken 360 days after TCRalphabeta/CD19-depleted stem cell transplant. V gene TRBV20-1 combines with J gene TRBJ2-3, with 7 bases matching TRBD2. The clonotype originates from a female patient aged 2-9 years who had a stem cell transplant for congenital amegakaryocytic thrombocytopenia, so the T cells may come from the graft donor. The CDR3 region has the DNA TGCAGTGCTAGAGACTTTCGACTAGCAGGCACAGATACGCAGTATTTT. It encodes CSARDFRLAGTDTQYF.